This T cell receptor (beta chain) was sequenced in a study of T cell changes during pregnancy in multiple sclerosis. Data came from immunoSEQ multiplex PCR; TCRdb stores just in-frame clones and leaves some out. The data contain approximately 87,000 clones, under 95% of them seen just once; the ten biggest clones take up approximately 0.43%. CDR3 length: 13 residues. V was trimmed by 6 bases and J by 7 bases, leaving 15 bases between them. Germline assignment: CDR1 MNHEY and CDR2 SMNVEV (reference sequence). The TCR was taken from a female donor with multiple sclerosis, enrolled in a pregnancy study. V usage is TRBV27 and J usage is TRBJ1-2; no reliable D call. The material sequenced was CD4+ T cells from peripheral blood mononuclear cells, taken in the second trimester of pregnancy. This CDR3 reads CASSPFERLGYTF. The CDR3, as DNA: TGTGCCAGCAGCCCCTTCGAGAGACTTGGCTACACCTTC.